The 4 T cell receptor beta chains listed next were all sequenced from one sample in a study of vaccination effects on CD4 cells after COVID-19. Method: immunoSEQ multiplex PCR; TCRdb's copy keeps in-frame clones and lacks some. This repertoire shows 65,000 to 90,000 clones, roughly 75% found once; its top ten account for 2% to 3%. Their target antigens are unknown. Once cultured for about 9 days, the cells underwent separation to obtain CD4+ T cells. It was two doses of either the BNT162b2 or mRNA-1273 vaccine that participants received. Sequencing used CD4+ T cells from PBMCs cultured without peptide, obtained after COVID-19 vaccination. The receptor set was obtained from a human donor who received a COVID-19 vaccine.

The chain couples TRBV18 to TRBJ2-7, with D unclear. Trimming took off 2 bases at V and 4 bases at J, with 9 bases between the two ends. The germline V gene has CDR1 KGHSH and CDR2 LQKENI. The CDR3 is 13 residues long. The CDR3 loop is CASSPTTDYEQYV. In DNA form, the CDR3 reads TGTGCCAGCTCACCAACCACGGATTACGAGCAGTACGTC.

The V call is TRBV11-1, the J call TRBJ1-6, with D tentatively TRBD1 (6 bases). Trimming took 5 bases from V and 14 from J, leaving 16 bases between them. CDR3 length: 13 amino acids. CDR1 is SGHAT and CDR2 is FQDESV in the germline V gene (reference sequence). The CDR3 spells CASSVNRVGALHF. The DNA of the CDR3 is TGTGCCAGCAGCGTCAACAGGGTGGGGGCCCTCCACTTT. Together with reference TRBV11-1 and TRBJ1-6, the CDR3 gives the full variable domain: EAEVAQSPRYKITEKSQAVAFWCDPISGHATLYWYRQILGQGPELLVQFQDESVVDDSQLPKDRFSAERLKGVDSTLKIQPAELGDSAMYLCASSVNRVGALHFGNGTRLTVT.

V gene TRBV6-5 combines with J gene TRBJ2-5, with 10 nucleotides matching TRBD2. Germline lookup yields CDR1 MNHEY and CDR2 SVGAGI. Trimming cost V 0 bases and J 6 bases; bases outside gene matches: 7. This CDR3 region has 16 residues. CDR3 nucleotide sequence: TGTGCCAGCAGTTACTCAAGCGGGGGGGCCAAAAAGACCCAGTACTTC. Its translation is CASSYSSGGAKKTQYF.

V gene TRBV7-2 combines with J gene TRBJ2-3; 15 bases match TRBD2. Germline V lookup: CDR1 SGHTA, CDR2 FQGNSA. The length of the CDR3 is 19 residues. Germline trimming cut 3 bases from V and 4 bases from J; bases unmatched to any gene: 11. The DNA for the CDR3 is TGTGCCAGCAGCTTTAAAGAGGGACTAGCGGGGGGCCGGGCAGATACGCAGTATTTT. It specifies CASSFKEGLAGGRADTQYF.